This entry features one T cell receptor (beta chain) sequence. The junction does not match germline at one end; this may be a read error. Unsorted bulk tissue, about 18-31 mg of it, served as the source for co-extraction of RNA and DNA. CDR3 size: 14 residues. Germline loops: CDR1 SGHAT, CDR2 FQNNGV. The sample is drawn from a study of tumor-infiltrating lymphocytes in primary liver carcinoma. TCR beta cDNA was made from 450 to 600 ng total RNA with a constant-region primer. Slightly modified ARM-PCR with three nested multiplex PCR rounds yielded TCR beta libraries. TRBV1-TRBV30 forward primers paired with a C-beta reverse primer were used in the first two PCR rounds, which ran about 11 cycles each. TCRdb re-called the multiplex PCR reads with MiXCR, one entry per CDR3 protein. The sample consists of more than 60,000 distinct CDR3 sequences, roughly two thirds of them appearing once.

The sequenced sample was liver tumor tissue from sampling region 4. As to subset: tumor region T4, right-lateral pole. The chain carries TRBV11-2 and TRBJ1-2; 7 bases match TRBD1. The source of this sequence is a man aged 35-49 years with primary liver carcinoma and hepatitis B virus infection. CDR3 bases: TGTACCAGCAGCCCAGCTGACAGGGACTATGGTTACACCTTC. Encoded protein: CTSSPADRDYGYTF. Together with reference TRBV11-2 and TRBJ1-2, the CDR3 gives the full variable domain: EAGVAQSPRYKIIEKRQSVAFWCNPISGHATLYWYQQILGQGPKLLIQFQNNGVVDDSQLPKDRFSAERLKGVDSTLKIQPAKLEDSAVYLCTSSPADRDYGYTFGSGTRLTVV.